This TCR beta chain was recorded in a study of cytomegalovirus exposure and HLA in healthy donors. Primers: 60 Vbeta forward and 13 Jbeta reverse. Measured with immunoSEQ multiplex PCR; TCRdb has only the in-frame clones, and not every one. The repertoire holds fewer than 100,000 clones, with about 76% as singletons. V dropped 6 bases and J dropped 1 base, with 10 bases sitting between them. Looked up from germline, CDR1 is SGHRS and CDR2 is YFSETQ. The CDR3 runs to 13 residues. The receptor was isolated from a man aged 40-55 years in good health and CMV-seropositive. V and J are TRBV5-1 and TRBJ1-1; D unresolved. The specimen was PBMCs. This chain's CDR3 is CASKMSGNTEAFF. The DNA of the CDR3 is TGCGCCAGCAAAATGTCCGGGAACACTGAAGCTTTCTTT.